Below are 10 T cell receptor beta chains sequenced from a single sample in a study of long-term antiretroviral therapy in people with HIV. It was version v3.0 of the immunoSEQ assay that was run at survey level. Generated by immunoSEQ multiplex PCR, the TCRdb table keeps only in-frame clones and is missing some. The sample has fewer than 30,000 clones, 86% seen once. The sequencing here drew on unsorted PBMCs, taken 0.8 years after starting antiretroviral therapy. Receptors were obtained from a woman in her twenties or thirties with HIV.

This chain uses TRBV11-1 with TRBJ1-1, with D possibly being TRBD1 (5 bases). V gave up 4 bases and J gave up 6 bases, with 12 bases separating them. The length of the CDR3 is 13 residues. Germline loops: CDR1 SGHAT, CDR2 FQDESV (reference sequence). The DNA of the CDR3 is TGTGCCAGCAGCTCGTGGGGCGTCCCTGAAGCTTTCTTT. Translation: CASSSWGVPEAFF. Using reference TRBV11-1 and TRBJ1-1 for the parts outside the CDR3, the full variable domain is EAEVAQSPRYKITEKSQAVAFWCDPISGHATLYWYRQILGQGPELLVQFQDESVVDDSQLPKDRFSAERLKGVDSTLKIQPAELGDSAMYLCASSSWGVPEAFFGQGTRLTVV.

The chain uses TRBV23-1 and TRBJ1-4; D not resolved. TRBV23-1 is an open reading frame, and its role is uncertain. The CDR3 contains 11 residues. V was cut by 8 bases and J by 4 bases, with 5 bases left in between. The DNA for the CDR3 is TGCGCCAGCTCAGGTAATGAAAAACTGTTTTTT. Translated: CASSGNEKLFF.

The chain combines TRBV6-1 with TRBJ1-1; D unresolved. V lost 10 bases, J lost 6 bases, and 9 bases lay in between. In germline, CDR1 is MNHNS, CDR2 SASEGT. The CDR3 sequence is 10 residues long. The CDR3 region is CATLVSEAFF. CDR3 nucleotides: TGTGCCACCCTAGTATCTGAAGCTTTCTTT.

The V gene is TRBV18, the J gene TRBJ2-5; no clear D gene. Trimming removed 3 bases from V and 1 base from J, with 9 bases in between. The V gene's germline CDR1 is KGHSH and CDR2 LQKENI. CDR3 length: 14 residues. CDR3 coding DNA: TGTGCCAGCTCACCGGGTCGGTTCCAAGAGACCCAGTACTTC. The encoded protein is CASSPGRFQETQYF.

Here the CDR3 reads CASSLGASYNSPLHF. CDR3 bases: TGTGCCAGCAGCCTTGGGGCCTCCTATAATTCACCCCTCCACTTT. The gene calls are TRBV6-5 and TRBJ1-6; tentatively, D is TRBD1 (5 bases). Germline-derived CDR1 and CDR2 are MNHEY and SVGAGI. Trimming removed 6 bases at V and 0 bases at J, with 9 bases between. The CDR3 is made up of 15 amino acids.

CDR3 in DNA: TGTGCCAGCAGCTTAGGGACTAGCGGGGTGAATGAGCAGTTCTTC. Residues: CASSLGTSGVNEQFF. This rearrangement joins TRBV11-2 to TRBJ2-1; 12 nucleotides line up with TRBD2. The J segment lost 7 bases and the V segment lost 1 base, leaving 2 bases of the junction unmatched. The CDR3 covers 15 residues. Germline V gene data show CDR1 as SGHAT and CDR2 as FQNNGV. Full variable domain (remainder filled in from reference TRBV11-2 and TRBJ2-1): EAGVAQSPRYKIIEKRQSVAFWCNPISGHATLYWYQQILGQGPKLLIQFQNNGVVDDSQLPKDRFSAERLKGVDSTLKIQPAKLEDSAVYLCASSLGTSGVNEQFFGPGTRLTVL.

V and J are TRBV5-5 and TRBJ2-3; no clear D. Trimming cost V 0 bases and J 10 bases, with 15 bases left between them. Per germline, CDR1 SGHKS and CDR2 YYEKEE (reference sequence). The CDR3 sequence is 14 residues long. Here the CDR3 reads CASSLDVTPDAQYF. The DNA for the CDR3 is TGTGCCAGCAGCTTGGATGTGACACCGGACGCGCAGTATTTT.

J is TRBJ1-1 and V is TRBV6-5, with 7 positions matching TRBD1. This CDR3 has 14 residues. Per the germline V gene, CDR1 is MNHEY and CDR2 is SVGAGI. Trimming removed 0 bases from V and 5 bases from J; junction bases left unmatched: 3. Here the CDR3 reads CASSYSTGHTEAFF. The CDR3 coding sequence is TGTGCCAGCAGTTACTCGACAGGGCATACTGAAGCTTTCTTT.

Only a few counts were recorded for this clone. V and J are TRBV4-2 and TRBJ1-1; D may be TRBD1 (5 bases). Germline V lookup: CDR1 LGHNA, CDR2 YNFKEQ. CDR3 length: 13 residues. The ends were cut back, 5 bases at V and 0 bases at J, with 7 bases in the middle. CDR3 amino acids: CASSEGVNTEAFF. The CDR3 nucleotides read TGTGCCAGCAGCGAAGGGGTGAACACTGAAGCTTTCTTT.

Only a few counts were recorded for this clone. The V call is TRBV6-1, the J call TRBJ1-3; D gene unclear. The germline gives CDR1 MNHNS, CDR2 SASEGT. The CDR3 runs to 14 residues. V dropped 3 bases and J dropped 1 base, with 7 bases sitting between them. The CDR3 region is CASSDGGSGNTIYF. CDR3 DNA sequence: TGTGCCAGCAGTGATGGAGGGTCTGGAAACACCATATATTTT.